A selection of T cell receptor beta chains follows, all from one sample in a study of cytomegalovirus exposure and HLA in healthy donors. Method: immunoSEQ multiplex PCR; TCRdb's copy keeps in-frame clones and lacks some. The sample carries some 140,000 clones, 75% to 85% recorded once. What was sequenced was PBMCs. All receptors come from a woman aged 35 to 49 in good health and CMV-seropositive. CDR3s include the opening cysteine and the closing phenylalanine or tryptophan. Fields, in order: V gene, clone size, D gene, J gene, CDR3 protein, CDR3 DNA. The D gene is left open where the match is weak. The size of a clone is reported for some rows only, either as once, few or many, or as a class for expanded clones.

V gene: TRBV7-9
clone size: -
D gene: -
J gene: TRBJ2-7
CDR3 protein: CASSVVSYEQYF
CDR3 DNA: TGTGCCAGCAGCGTCGTCTCCTACGAGCAGTACTTC

V gene: TRBV9
clone size: once
D gene: -
J gene: TRBJ1-3
CDR3 protein: CASSARDIRSGNTIYF
CDR3 DNA: TGTGCCAGCAGCGCCCGGGACATACGCTCTGGAAACACCATATATTTT

V gene: TRBV27
clone size: -
D gene: TRBD1
J gene: TRBJ1-2
CDR3 protein: CASSFGQGDYGYTF
CDR3 DNA: TGTGCCAGCAGTTTCGGGCAGGGGGACTATGGCTACACCTTC

V gene: TRBV11-3
clone size: -
D gene: -
J gene: TRBJ2-1
CDR3 protein: CASSLPRGGGEQFF
CDR3 DNA: TGTGCCAGCAGCTTGCCCCGAGGGGGGGGTGAGCAGTTCTTC

V gene: TRBV6-5
clone size: -
D gene: -
J gene: TRBJ1-1
CDR3 protein: CASSYATGNTEAFF
CDR3 DNA: TGTGCCAGCAGTTACGCTACAGGGAACACTGAAGCTTTCTTT

V gene: TRBV27
clone size: few
D gene: TRBD2
J gene: TRBJ2-3
CDR3 protein: CASRALRGRATDTQYF
CDR3 DNA: TGTGCCAGCAGGGCCCTTCGCGGGAGGGCCACAGATACGCAGTATTTT

V gene: TRBV28
clone size: -
D gene: -
J gene: TRBJ2-2
CDR3 protein: CASMNEDRNTGELFF
CDR3 DNA: TGTGCCAGCATGAATGAGGACAGGAACACCGGGGAGCTGTTTTTT

V gene: TRBV5-1
clone size: -
D gene: -
J gene: TRBJ1-1
CDR3 protein: CASSLAIGQNTEAFF
CDR3 DNA: TGCGCCAGCAGCTTGGCTATAGGACAGAACACTGAAGCTTTCTTT

V gene: TRBV18
clone size: -
D gene: -
J gene: TRBJ2-5
CDR3 protein: CASSPPAGQETQYF
CDR3 DNA: TGTGCCAGCTCACCACCCGCGGGGCAAGAGACCCAGTACTTC

V gene: TRBV14
clone size: -
D gene: -
J gene: TRBJ2-7
CDR3 protein: CASSHAGGNEQYF
CDR3 DNA: TGTGCCAGCAGCCATGCAGGAGGGAACGAGCAGTACTTC

V gene: TRBV5-1
clone size: -
D gene: TRBD1
J gene: TRBJ2-1
CDR3 protein: CASSDTGGPYNEQFF
CDR3 DNA: TGCGCCAGCAGCGATACAGGGGGGCCTTACAATGAGCAGTTCTTC

V gene: TRBV19
clone size: -
D gene: TRBD2
J gene: TRBJ2-6
CDR3 protein: CASSMWREAASHGANVLTF
CDR3 DNA: TGTGCCAGTAGTATGTGGCGGGAGGCCGCCTCTCATGGGGCCAACGTCCTGACTTTC

V gene: TRBV27
clone size: -
D gene: TRBD2
J gene: TRBJ2-5
CDR3 protein: CASSDLAGRTDRQETQYF
CDR3 DNA: TGTGCCAGCAGCGACCTAGCGGGTAGGACGGACCGGCAAGAGACCCAGTACTTC

V gene: TRBV4-2
clone size: -
D gene: -
J gene: TRBJ2-1
CDR3 protein: CASSQVWRLYNEQFF
CDR3 DNA: TGTGCCAGCAGCCAAGTCTGGAGACTTTACAATGAGCAGTTCTTC

V gene: TRBV5-8
clone size: -
D gene: -
J gene: TRBJ2-7
CDR3 protein: CASSLGWDTYEQYF
CDR3 DNA: TGTGCCAGCAGCTTGGGCTGGGACACCTACGAGCAGTACTTC

V gene: TRBV28
clone size: -
D gene: -
J gene: TRBJ2-1
CDR3 protein: CASSLWTKYNEQFF
CDR3 DNA: TGTGCCAGCAGTTTATGGACAAAATACAATGAGCAGTTCTTC

V gene: TRBV19
clone size: -
D gene: -
J gene: TRBJ1-1
CDR3 protein: CASSIDRATEAFF
CDR3 DNA: TGTGCCAGTAGTATAGACAGGGCTACTGAAGCTTTCTTT

V gene: TRBV5-1
clone size: -
D gene: TRBD2
J gene: TRBJ2-5
CDR3 protein: CASSGRIAGNQETQYF
CDR3 DNA: TGCGCCAGCAGCGGGCGTATAGCGGGGAACCAAGAGACCCAGTACTTC

V gene: TRBV11-2
clone size: -
D gene: TRBD1
J gene: TRBJ2-2
CDR3 protein: CASTYPGQGTGELFF
CDR3 DNA: TGTGCCAGCACCTATCCGGGACAGGGGACCGGGGAGCTGTTTTTT

V gene: TRBV10-1
clone size: -
D gene: TRBD1
J gene: TRBJ2-1
CDR3 protein: CASSKQGRDEQFF
CDR3 DNA: TGCGCCAGCAGCAAACAGGGGCGGGATGAGCAGTTCTTC

V gene: TRBV9
clone size: once
D gene: -
J gene: TRBJ2-7
CDR3 protein: CASSVGQAGSYEQYF
CDR3 DNA: TGTGCCAGCAGCGTAGGGCAGGCAGGCTCCTACGAGCAGTACTTC

V gene: TRBV7-9
clone size: few
D gene: -
J gene: TRBJ2-7
CDR3 protein: CASSRSTGIRGEQYF
CDR3 DNA: TGTGCCAGCAGCCGTTCAACAGGGATTAGGGGCGAGCAGTACTTC

V gene: TRBV10-2
clone size: few
D gene: TRBD2
J gene: TRBJ2-7
CDR3 protein: CASSESSGREYF
CDR3 DNA: TGCGCCAGCAGTGAGAGTAGCGGGAGGGAGTACTTC

V gene: TRBV11-3
clone size: once
D gene: -
J gene: TRBJ2-3
CDR3 protein: CASRGGTLSTDTQYF
CDR3 DNA: TGTGCCAGCAGGGGTGGGACTTTAAGCACAGATACGCAGTATTTT

V gene: TRBV7-9
clone size: -
D gene: TRBD1
J gene: TRBJ1-3
CDR3 protein: CASSTGTGPGNTIYF
CDR3 DNA: TGTGCCAGCAGCACCGGGACAGGGCCAGGAAACACCATATATTTT

V gene: TRBV2
clone size: -
D gene: -
J gene: TRBJ2-2
CDR3 protein: CASSEDSGGTGELFF
CDR3 DNA: TGTGCCAGCAGTGAAGATAGTGGGGGGACCGGGGAGCTGTTTTTT

V gene: TRBV5-1
clone size: -
D gene: TRBD2
J gene: TRBJ2-7
CDR3 protein: CASSLATSGPYEQYF
CDR3 DNA: TGCGCCAGCAGCTTGGCAACTAGCGGTCCCTACGAGCAGTACTTC

V gene: TRBV7-3
clone size: once
D gene: TRBD2
J gene: TRBJ2-5
CDR3 protein: CASSLGGARPSETQYF
CDR3 DNA: TGTGCCAGCAGCTTGGGAGGGGCTCGGCCCTCGGAGACCCAGTACTTC

V gene: TRBV18
clone size: -
D gene: -
J gene: TRBJ1-1
CDR3 protein: CASSLSGGNTEAFF
CDR3 DNA: TGTGCCAGCTCCCTCTCGGGGGGGAACACTGAAGCTTTCTTT